This passage covers 5 T cell receptor beta chains from one sample sequenced in a study of CD8+CD57+ T cells in acquired aplastic anemia. The template for TCR beta VDJ and CDR3 sequence profiling was genomic DNA. One entry per CDR3 protein results from TCRdb running MiXCR on the reads. This sample has some 410,000 distinct CDR3 sequences; about two thirds occur once, and the top ten carry approximately 3.8%. Sequencing was done on a sample of sorted CD4+, CD8+, or CD8+CD57+ T cells (not recorded which) from PBMCs. All receptors come from a human donor in good health, serving as a control.

The chain joins TRBV2 to TRBJ1-5, with a tentative D call TRBD1 (5 bases). The ends were cut back, 4 bases at V and 16 bases at J, with 29 bases in the middle. The CDR3 runs to 16 residues. CDR1 SNHLY and CDR2 FYNNEI come from the germline V gene. The CDR3 coding sequence is TGTGCCAGCAGTGGCGGGGGGACCCCTTGCAATCTGTTTCTTCATTTT. Translated, it gives CASSGGGTPCNLFLHF.

There are a few counts of this clonotype. This chain uses TRBV29-1 with TRBJ2-6; 8 nucleotides match TRBD1. Trimming removed 7 bases from V and 2 bases from J; junction bases left unmatched: 7. Germline CDR1 SQVTM, CDR2 ANQGSEA. The CDR3 is 15 residues long. The CDR3 DNA reads TGCAGCGCAGGGGGCGCAGGGACTGGGGCCAACGTCCTGACTTTC. It translates to CSAGGAGTGANVLTF.

This clonotype came up many times. The CDR3 sequence: CASSWTKGEQYF. For the CDR3, the DNA is TGTGCCAGCAGTTGGACAAAGGGCGAGCAGTACTTC. The chain joins TRBV12-3 or TRBV12-4 to TRBJ2-7, with a tentative D call TRBD1 (5 bases). Trimming removed 4 bases at V and 6 bases at J, with 10 bases between. The CDR3 loop spans 12 amino acids.

This chain uses TRBV5-4 with TRBJ1-1; no definite D call. The ends were cut back, 2 bases at V and 7 bases at J, with 9 bases in the middle. CDR3 size: 12 residues. Germline assignment: CDR1 SGHNT and CDR2 YYREEE (reference sequence). This CDR3 reads CASSLDLGEAFF. CDR3 nucleotides: TGTGCCAGCAGCTTAGACCTGGGTGAAGCTTTCTTT. The variable domain in full, completed from reference TRBV5-4 and TRBJ1-1, reads ETGVTQSPTHLIKTRGQQVTLRCSSQSGHNTVSWYQQALGQGPQFIFQYYREEENGRGNFPPRFSGLQFPNYSSELNVNALELDDSALYLCASSLDLGEAFFGQGTRLTVV.

This clonotype showed up just once. This CDR3 fails to terminate in the conserved phenylalanine or tryptophan, so it likely reflects a read error. The limits of the CDR3 on the DNA are not certain, so only TCRdb's listed CDR3 is given. The CDR3 loop reads CASSFGDDEGYFG. This chain links TRBV7-9 with TRBJ1-2; the tabulated D call, TRBD1, remains unverified against the DNA. The CDR3 extends over 13 residues, inclusive of both ends. Looked up from germline, CDR1 is SEHNR and CDR2 is FQNEAQ (reference sequence).